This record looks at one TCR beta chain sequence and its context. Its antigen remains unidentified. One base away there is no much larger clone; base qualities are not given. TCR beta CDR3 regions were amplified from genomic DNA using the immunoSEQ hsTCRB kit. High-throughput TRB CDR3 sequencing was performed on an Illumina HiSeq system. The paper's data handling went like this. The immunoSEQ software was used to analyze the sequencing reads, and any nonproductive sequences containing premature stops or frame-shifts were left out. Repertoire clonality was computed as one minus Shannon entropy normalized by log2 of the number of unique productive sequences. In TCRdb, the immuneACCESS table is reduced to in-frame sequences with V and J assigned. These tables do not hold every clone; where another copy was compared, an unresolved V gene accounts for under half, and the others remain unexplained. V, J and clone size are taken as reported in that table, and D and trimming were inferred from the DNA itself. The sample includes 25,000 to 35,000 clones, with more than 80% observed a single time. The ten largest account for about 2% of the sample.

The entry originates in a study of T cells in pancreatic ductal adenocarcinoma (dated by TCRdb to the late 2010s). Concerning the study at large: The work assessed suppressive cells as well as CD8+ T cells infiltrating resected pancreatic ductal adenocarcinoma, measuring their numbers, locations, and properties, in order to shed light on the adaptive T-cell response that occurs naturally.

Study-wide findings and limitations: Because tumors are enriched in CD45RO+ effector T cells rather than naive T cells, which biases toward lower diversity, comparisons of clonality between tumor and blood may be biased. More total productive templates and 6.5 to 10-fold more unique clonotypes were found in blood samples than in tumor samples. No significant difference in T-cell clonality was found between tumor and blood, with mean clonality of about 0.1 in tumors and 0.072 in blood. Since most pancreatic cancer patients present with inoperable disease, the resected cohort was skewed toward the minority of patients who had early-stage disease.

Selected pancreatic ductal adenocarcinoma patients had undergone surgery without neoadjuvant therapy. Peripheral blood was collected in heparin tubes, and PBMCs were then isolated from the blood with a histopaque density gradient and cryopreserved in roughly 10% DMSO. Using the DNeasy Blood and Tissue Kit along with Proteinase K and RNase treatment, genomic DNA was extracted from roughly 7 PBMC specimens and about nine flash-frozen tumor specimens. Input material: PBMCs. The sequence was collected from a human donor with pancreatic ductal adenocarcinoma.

Read as DNA, the sequence is TGTGCCAGCAGCGGAAGTTGGGATGGCTACACCTTC. Translated, it reads CASSGSWDGYTF. Rearrangement joined TRBV7-9 to TRBJ1-2, with the D segment identity uncertain. The CDR3 goes from the cysteine to the phenylalanine over 12 residues. The only DNA kept is the CDR3, 36 bases in frame from the first base. CDR1 and CDR2, looked up from the germline V gene (reference sequence), are SEHNR and FQNEAQ. Between the V and J ends, shortened by 5 bases and 6 bases respectively, the junction contains 10 bases.